Presented here are 8 T cell receptor beta chains from one specimen sequenced in a study of OX40 agonist ivuxolimab in advanced cancers. The assay was immunoSEQ multiplex PCR, and TCRdb's table has in-frame clones only and misses some. The data contain about 53,000 clones, over 75% of them singletons. The sample consisted of CD4+ or CD8+ T cells sorted from blood, taken in a trial of the OX40 agonist ivuxolimab. These receptors were collected from an adult with an advanced solid tumor such as melanoma, head and neck, liver or kidney cancer.

This rearrangement joins TRBV5-1 to TRBJ2-1, with D maybe TRBD1 (5 bases). CDR1 SGHRS and CDR2 YFSETQ come from the germline V gene. This CDR3 spans 12 amino acids. V was pared by 0 bases and J by 8 bases, with 6 bases between. The CDR3 loop is CASSLVGHEQFF. CDR3 in DNA: TGCGCCAGCAGCTTGGTGGGGCATGAGCAGTTCTTC.

The V gene is TRBV5-1, the J gene TRBJ2-3; TRBD2 aligns across 11 bases. With 0 bases clipped from V and 2 bases from J, the junction kept 11 bases outside the gene matches. The CDR3 runs to 19 residues. Germline V gene sequence: CDR1 SGHRS, CDR2 YFSETQ. CDR3 sequence reads: CASSLAVGLAEITTDTQYF. The CDR3 DNA follows: TGCGCCAGCAGCTTGGCCGTGGGACTAGCGGAAATTACCACAGATACGCAGTATTTT. Complete variable domain (other parts from reference TRBV5-1 and TRBJ2-3): KAGVTQTPRYLIKTRGQQVTLSCSPISGHRSVSWYQQTPGQGLQFLFEYFSETQRNKGNFPGRFSGRQFSNSRSEMNVSTLELGDSALYLCASSLAVGLAEITTDTQYFGPGTRLTVL.

The CDR3 DNA is TGTGCCAGCAGTCCGGGCCGACAAGAGACCCAGTACTTC. Protein: CASSPGRQETQYF. This chain joins TRBV6-6 and TRBJ2-5; D unclear. The CDR3 consists of 13 residues. From germline, CDR1 is MNHNY and CDR2 SVGAGI (reference sequence). V was cut by 5 bases and J by 2 bases, with 9 bases left in between.

This sequence joins TRBV28 and TRBJ2-2, with 7 bases identical to TRBD1. Germline V gives CDR1 MDHEN, CDR2 SYDVKM. The length of the CDR3 is 16 residues. V lost 4 bases to trimming and J lost 1 base; unmatched junction nucleotides: 6. CDR3 sequence (DNA): TGTGCCAGCAGTTCATCGCGGACAGGGAACACCGGGGAGCTGTTTTTT. This translates into CASSSSRTGNTGELFF.

This clone showed up just a few times. This chain joins TRBV7-9 and TRBJ2-5; TRBD2 aligns across 9 bases. Germline CDR1 SEHNR, CDR2 FQNEAQ (reference sequence). This CDR3 is 17 amino acids long. Trimming cost V 0 bases and J 0 bases; bases outside gene matches: 5. CDR3: CASSLASASGDQETQYF. The CDR3 nucleotides are TGTGCCAGCAGCTTAGCTTCGGCTAGCGGGGACCAAGAGACCCAGTACTTC.

The V gene is TRBV6-5, the J gene TRBJ1-2; D remains unclear. The CDR3 has 13 amino acids. Trimming removed 0 bases from V and 5 bases from J, with 7 bases in between. CDR1 and CDR2 from the germline V gene are MNHEY and SVGAGI. The CDR3 DNA sequence: TGTGCCAGCAGTTACTCGGAAGGTTATGGCTACACCTTC. This codes for CASSYSEGYGYTF.

The chain has TRBV27 and TRBJ1-6, with TRBD1 as a possible D gene (5 bases). The CDR3 is 16 residues long. The germline V gene encodes CDR1 MNHEY and CDR2 SMNVEV (reference sequence). The V end lost 3 bases, the J end lost 7 bases, and 16 bases lay between the germline ends. The CDR3 DNA reads as TGTGCCAGCAGTTTTCTCTTTGGGGACCCAAATTCACCCCTCCACTTT. It yields the protein CASSFLFGDPNSPLHF.

The chain carries TRBV6-1 and TRBJ2-7; tentatively, D is TRBD1 or TRBD2 (6 bases each). Germline lookup yields CDR1 MNHNS and CDR2 SASEGT. The CDR3 runs 13 residues. The V end was cut by 2 bases, the J end by 6 bases, with 11 bases between. The CDR3 reads CASSEIKGGEQYV. Written as DNA, the CDR3 is TGTGCCAGCAGTGAAATTAAGGGGGGCGAGCAGTACGTC.